These 22 T cell receptor beta chains were all obtained from the same sample, sequenced in a study of blood T cells in healthy people across ages. A second about 6 to 11 cycle PCR used barcoded and J-beta primers. TCRdb used MiXCR to reprocess the 5' RACE reads, holding one entry per CDR3 protein. The table lists around 600,000 distinct CDR3 sequences, roughly 48% of them singletons. Sequenced: blood. The receptors were gathered from a man at least 80 years old in good health.

This clonotype was found a few times. The chain recombines TRBV4-1 with TRBJ2-1; D is ambiguous. V lost 1 base, J lost 10 bases, and 14 bases lay in between. CDR3 length: 14 residues. Germline V lookup: CDR1 MGHRA, CDR2 YSYEKL. The CDR3 is CASSQVAATREQFF. The DNA of the CDR3 is TGCGCCAGCAGCCAAGTCGCGGCAACCCGGGAGCAGTTCTTC.

The chain couples TRBV11-2 to TRBJ2-7; D might be TRBD2 (5 bases). Germline V CDR1 and CDR2: SGHAT, FQNNGV. The CDR3 covers 14 residues. V lost 8 bases, J lost 0 bases, and 14 bases lay in between. CDR3 nucleotides: TGTGCCAGCCGTAGCGTCTCTAACTCCTACGAGCAGTACTTC. It translates to CASRSVSNSYEQYF.

This CDR3 is CASSPQLASGGTDTQYF. CDR3 DNA sequence: TGTGCCAGCAGTCCCCAGTTGGCTAGCGGGGGCACAGATACGCAGTATTTT. V and J are TRBV27 and TRBJ2-3; 9 nucleotides align to TRBD2. The junction had 10 bases not matched to a gene; V was cut back by 5 bases and J by 1 base. From germline, CDR1 is MNHEY and CDR2 SMNVEV (reference sequence). This CDR3 region has 17 residues.

V gene TRBV4-1 combines with J gene TRBJ2-7; the D call may be TRBD1 or TRBD2 (5 bases each). Looked up from germline, CDR1 is MGHRA and CDR2 is YSYEKL. V lost 4 bases to trimming and J lost 2 bases, with 15 bases between them. The CDR3 spans 15 residues. The CDR3 DNA is TGCGCCAGCAGCCTAGCCTCCGTGGGGGCCTACGAGCAGTACTTC. It codes for CASSLASVGAYEQYF.

V is TRBV4-1 and J is TRBJ2-5, with D unclear. There are 14 residues in the CDR3. V was cut by 4 bases and J by 1 base, with 10 bases left in between. Germline CDR1 and CDR2: MGHRA and YSYEKL. As DNA, the CDR3 is TGCGCCAGCAGCCCCGTAGTGGGCCAAGAGACCCAGTACTTC. Encoded protein: CASSPVVGQETQYF.

This rearrangement joins TRBV12-3 or TRBV12-4 to TRBJ1-5, with D perhaps TRBD1 (5 bases). V lost 3 bases and J 1 base, leaving 10 bases between the germline ends. This CDR3 region has 15 residues. CDR3 in DNA: TGTGCCAGCAGTTTTAGGGGTTCGAGCAATCAGCCCCAGCATTTT. Its translation is CASSFRGSSNQPQHF.

This clonotype occurred once. The chain joins TRBV25-1 to TRBJ1-2; D remains unclear. Germline V gene lookup returns CDR1 MGHDK and CDR2 SYGVNS. Trimming took 0 bases from V and 3 from J, leaving 14 bases between them. This CDR3 is built from 16 residues. The CDR3 DNA follows: TGTGCCAGCAGTGAATATGGAGGGTCCGAAGACTATGGCTACACCTTC. It specifies CASSEYGGSEDYGYTF.

This chain uses TRBV7-3 with TRBJ1-1; 7 bases align to TRBD1. This CDR3 is built from 13 residues. Germline loops: CDR1 SGHTA, CDR2 FQGTGA. Losses at the gene ends were 5 bases for V and 7 bases for J; bases not matched to a gene: 7. CDR3 sequence: CASSRGGDGEAFF. The CDR3 coding sequence is TGTGCCAGCAGCCGAGGGGGCGATGGTGAAGCTTTCTTT.

This clonotype was recorded once. J is TRBJ1-4 and V is TRBV29-1; a weak D match, TRBD1 (6 bases). The CDR3 has 13 amino acids. Germline V gene lookup returns CDR1 SQVTM and CDR2 ANQGSEA. Trimming took off 5 bases at V and 4 bases at J, with 11 bases between the two ends. CDR3 nucleotide sequence: TGCAGCGTTAAACAGGGCGGTAATGAAAAACTGTTTTTT. Its translation is CSVKQGGNEKLFF.

V and J are TRBV7-2 and TRBJ2-3; no clear D gene. Trimming removed 3 bases from V and 2 bases from J, with 6 bases in between. The CDR3 runs 13 residues. Germline CDR1 reads SGHTA; CDR2 reads FQGNSA. DNA for the CDR3: TGTGCCAGCAGCTTGGAAGACACAGATACGCAGTATTTT. Residues: CASSLEDTDTQYF.

CDR3 bases: TGTGCCATCAGTGAGGGGACTACCTTCGGGACCCTCCACTTT. Its protein is CAISEGTTFGTLHF. The gene calls are TRBV10-3 and TRBJ1-6; maybe TRBD1 (5 bases). The CDR3 consists of 14 residues. Germline loops: CDR1 ENHRY, CDR2 SYGVKD. The V end was cut by 2 bases, the J end by 14 bases, with 16 bases between.

This rearrangement joins TRBV5-5 to TRBJ2-2; D possibly corresponds to TRBD1 (6 bases). Germline assignment: CDR1 SGHKS and CDR2 YYEKEE (reference sequence). V was trimmed by 3 bases and J by 4 bases, leaving 10 bases between them. This CDR3 is built from 14 residues. The DNA of the CDR3 is TGTGCCAGCAGCTCTGGGACACTCACCGGGGAGCTGTTTTTT. Its translation is CASSSGTLTGELFF.

The rearrangement links TRBV7-8 to TRBJ2-5; 8 nucleotides align to TRBD1. Germline V gene data show CDR1 as SGHVS and CDR2 as FQNEAQ. The CDR3 length is 17 residues. J gave up 4 bases and V 5 bases, and 15 bases lay outside the gene matches. This CDR3 reads CASSLVWTGKPSETQYF. For the CDR3, the DNA is TGTGCCAGCAGCCTTGTTTGGACAGGGAAACCCTCAGAGACCCAGTACTTC.

This rearrangement joins TRBV12-3 or TRBV12-4 to TRBJ2-2; D unresolved. V lost 6 bases to trimming and J lost 3 bases, with 8 bases between them. This CDR3 has 13 amino acids. CDR3 in amino acids: CASSLWHTGELFF. Written as DNA, the CDR3 is TGTGCCAGCAGCCTTTGGCACACCGGGGAGCTGTTTTTT.

This clonotype was detected a few times. V gene TRBV28 combines with J gene TRBJ1-1; D gene uncertain. V lost 4 bases, J lost 3 bases, and 15 bases lay in between. CDR3 length: 15 amino acids. The germline V gene has CDR1 MDHEN and CDR2 SYDVKM. The CDR3 DNA sequence: TGTGCCAGCAGTTCGGGGAAGCCGATGGACACTGAAGCTTTCTTT. It encodes CASSSGKPMDTEAFF.

In this sample, this clonotype turned up once. The gene calls are TRBV3-1 and TRBJ2-1, with TRBD1 as a possible D gene (6 bases). Germline-derived CDR1 and CDR2 are LGHDT and YNNKEL (reference sequence). The CDR3 consists of 16 residues. V was trimmed by 2 bases and J by 3 bases, leaving 14 bases between them. This CDR3 is CASSQLTGSGYNEQFF. CDR3 sequence (DNA): TGTGCCAGCAGCCAATTAACAGGGTCAGGCTACAATGAGCAGTTCTTC.

This clonotype was found a few times. The chain carries TRBV29-1 and TRBJ2-3, with 11 bases identical to TRBD2. The junction had 7 bases not matched to a gene; V was cut back by 4 bases and J by 4 bases. The CDR3 contains 15 residues. Germline lookup yields CDR1 SQVTM and CDR2 ANQGSEA. The DNA of the CDR3 is TGCAGCGTTGTTTATACTAGCGGGAGTGCAGATACGCAGTATTTT. It yields the protein CSVVYTSGSADTQYF.

The V call is TRBV4-3, the J call TRBJ1-2; 9 bases match TRBD1. CDR1 and CDR2 from the germline V gene are LGHNA and YSLEER. The CDR3 covers 15 residues. V shed 3 bases and J 6 bases; nucleotides not matched to a gene: 8. The CDR3 reads CASSHQDRGRDGYTF. The CDR3 DNA reads as TGCGCCAGCAGCCATCAGGACAGGGGACGCGATGGCTACACCTTC.

The gene calls are TRBV7-3 and TRBJ2-7; TRBD1 agrees at 9 bases. Germline trimming cut 2 bases from V and 5 bases from J; bases unmatched to any gene: 7. The CDR3 is 15 residues long. Germline assignment: CDR1 SGHTA and CDR2 FQGTGA. CDR3: CASSLSGTGSHEQYF. Written as DNA, the CDR3 is TGTGCCAGCAGCTTATCGGGGACAGGGAGCCACGAGCAGTACTTC. Filled out from reference TRBV7-3 and TRBJ2-7, the complete variable domain reads GAGVSQTPSNKVTEKGKYVELRCDPISGHTALYWYRQSLGQGPEFLIYFQGTGAADDSGLPNDRFFAVRPEGSVSTLKIQRTERGDSAVYLCASSLSGTGSHEQYFGPGTRLTVT.

The rearrangement uses TRBV20-1 and TRBJ2-5, with D possibly TRBD1 on 5 matching bases. The germline CDR1 and CDR2 sequences are DFQATT and SNEGSKA (reference sequence). Trimming left V 5 bases short and J 7 bases short, with 14 bases between. The CDR3 runs 12 residues. The CDR3 spells CSAPSDQGTQYF. The CDR3 DNA sequence: TGCAGTGCTCCAAGCGACCAGGGGACCCAGTACTTC.

This chain joins TRBV6-6 and TRBJ2-5; D possibly matches TRBD1 or TRBD2 (6 bases each). Trimming stripped 6 bases from V and 11 bases from J, with 22 bases between. Per germline, CDR1 MNHNY and CDR2 SVGAGI (reference sequence). This CDR3 region has 14 residues. CDR3 coding DNA: TGTGCCAGCAGAGGGGGGATGGTTGGGTGGGAGCAGTACTTC. This codes for CASRGGMVGWEQYF.

The table lists this clonotype with a few counts. The chain joins TRBV5-5 to TRBJ2-5, with 7 bases aligning to TRBD2. This CDR3 is 16 amino acids long. V lost 0 bases, J lost 1 base, and 6 bases stayed unmatched. Looked up from germline, CDR1 is SGHKS and CDR2 is YYEKEE (reference sequence). The CDR3 sequence is CASSLAPRTSQETQYF. CDR3 DNA sequence: TGTGCCAGCAGCTTGGCCCCTCGGACTAGCCAAGAGACCCAGTACTTC.